The 15 T cell receptor beta chains in this list originate from one sample, sequenced in a study of siplizumab effects on memory and regulatory T cells. Profiling relied on immunoSEQ multiplex PCR, and the TCRdb table lists in-frame clones only, not all of them. This sample has fewer than 45,000 clones, with around 92% found just once. Sequenced input: naive CD4+ T cells sorted from blood. The origin of the receptors is a human donor in good health.

The J gene is TRBJ2-5, the V gene TRBV6-1, with 7 bases identical to TRBD1. This CDR3 has 14 residues. Trimming removed 7 bases from V and 3 bases from J; junction bases left unmatched: 8. From germline, CDR1 is MNHNS and CDR2 SASEGT. This CDR3 is CASTIPGQKETQYF. CDR3 nucleotide sequence: TGTGCCAGCACCATACCGGGACAGAAAGAGACCCAGTACTTC.

The chain is built from TRBV10-3 and TRBJ1-4; TRBD1 matches 7 bases. Germline CDR1 ENHRY, CDR2 SYGVKD. The CDR3 is made up of 15 amino acids. V gave up 2 bases and J gave up 8 bases; unmatched junction bases: 8. DNA of the CDR3: TGTGCCATCAGTGAGAAAATAGGGGGCGGGGAAAAACTGTTTTTT. It codes for CAISEKIGGGEKLFF.

The V call is TRBV10-3, the J call TRBJ2-5, with D unclear. This CDR3 is 14 amino acids long. Germline V gives CDR1 ENHRY, CDR2 SYGVKD. Trimming left V 4 bases short and J 1 base short, with 10 bases between. DNA of the CDR3: TGTGCCATCAGTGGTGGCGGAGTCCAAGAGACCCAGTACTTC. The encoded protein is CAISGGGVQETQYF.

The chain couples TRBV5-1 to TRBJ2-5, with D tentatively TRBD1 (5 bases). The CDR3 totals 14 residues. Germline CDR1 is SGHRS and CDR2 is YFSETQ. V dropped 4 bases and J dropped 5 bases, with 15 bases sitting between them. The chain's CDR3 is CASSPDQGLETQYF. The CDR3 DNA reads TGCGCCAGCAGCCCCGACCAGGGTCTGGAGACCCAGTACTTC.

The chain is built from TRBV25-1 and TRBJ1-1; 7 bases align to TRBD1. The CDR3 spans 15 residues. CDR1 is MGHDK and CDR2 is SYGVNS in the germline V gene. After removal of 3 bases from V and 4 bases from J, the junction contained 8 bases not matched to a gene. DNA for the CDR3: TGTGCCAGCAGTGAGAGATTACAGGGGAGCACTGAAGCTTTCTTT. It yields the protein CASSERLQGSTEAFF.

This chain links TRBV2 with TRBJ1-2; tentative D call: TRBD1 (5 bases). CDR1 is SNHLY, CDR2 FYNNEI, per germline. Between the trimmed V and J ends, which lost 2 bases and 8 bases, there was a span of 9 bases. This CDR3 comprises 12 residues. In DNA, the CDR3 is TGTGCCAGCAGTGAAAATAGACAGGGCTACACCTTC. Translated, it gives CASSENRQGYTF.

The V gene is TRBV19, the J gene TRBJ1-2; tentative D call: TRBD1 (6 bases). Trimming removed 4 bases from V and 7 bases from J, with 19 bases in between. This CDR3 comprises 15 residues. Germline V gives CDR1 LNHDA, CDR2 SQIVND (reference sequence). The CDR3 coding sequence is TGTGCCAGTAGTAACCTCCACAGGGAAGTACGTGGCTACACCTTC. The encoded protein is CASSNLHREVRGYTF.

The chain has TRBV23-1 and TRBJ1-1; 10 nucleotides agree with TRBD1. TRBV23-1 is marked as an open reading frame, function uncertain. The trim removed 8 bases at V and 1 base at J, leaving 4 bases unmatched. This CDR3 region has 14 residues. CDR3 nucleotide sequence: TGCGCCAGCCAAGACAGGGGGCCGAACACTGAAGCTTTCTTT. It translates to CASQDRGPNTEAFF.

The chain links TRBV5-5 to TRBJ2-7, with D hard to call. Germline loops: CDR1 SGHKS, CDR2 YYEKEE (reference sequence). The CDR3 contains 15 residues. V was trimmed by 0 bases and J by 2 bases, leaving 12 bases between them. CDR3 nucleotide sequence: TGTGCCAGCAGCTTGGTGGCGGACGGTCCCTACGAGCAGTACTTC. Translating it yields CASSLVADGPYEQYF.

This clone was recorded once. The V gene is TRBV29-1, the J gene TRBJ1-2, with D unclear. Trimming stripped 7 bases from V and 0 bases from J, with 12 bases between. Germline CDR1 SQVTM, CDR2 ANQGSEA. The CDR3 spans 13 residues. CDR3 loop: CSETDPANYGYTF. CDR3 in DNA: TGCAGCGAGACGGACCCAGCTAACTATGGCTACACCTTC.

The rearrangement joins TRBV5-6 to TRBJ2-7; D is ambiguous. The ends were cut back, 5 bases at V and 2 bases at J, with 14 bases in the middle. There are 14 residues in the CDR3. Germline CDR1 is SGHDT and CDR2 is YYEEEE. In nucleotides, the CDR3 is TGTGCCAGCAGTTTATTCAGTGGGACCTACGAGCAGTACTTC. It specifies CASSLFSGTYEQYF. The whole variable domain, remainder taken from reference TRBV5-6 and TRBJ2-7, is DAGVTQSPTHLIKTRGQQVTLRCSPKSGHDTVSWYQQALGQGPQFIFQYYEEEERQRGNFPDRFSGHQFPNYSSELNVNALLLGDSALYLCASSLFSGTYEQYFGPGTRLTVT.

V usage is TRBV19 and J usage is TRBJ2-5; TRBD1 matches at 11 bases. V was pared by 5 bases and J by 0 bases, with 5 bases of the junction left unmatched. The CDR3 extends over 16 amino acids. Germline V CDR1 and CDR2: LNHDA, SQIVND (reference sequence). The CDR3 coding sequence is TGTGCCAGTAGTCCGAGGGACAGGGGGAACCAAGAGACCCAGTACTTC. Its protein is CASSPRDRGNQETQYF.

The rearrangement joins TRBV6-5 to TRBJ2-3; 9 nucleotides align to TRBD1. V lost 6 bases and J lost 4; bases outside the gene matches: 8. The CDR3 is 15 amino acids. CDR1 is MNHEY and CDR2 is SVGAGI in the germline V gene. The CDR3 DNA follows: TGTGCCAGCAGCCTATCCGGGACAGGGCCAGATACGCAGTATTTT. This encodes CASSLSGTGPDTQYF.

The chain uses TRBV5-1 and TRBJ1-1; no clear D. Germline lookup yields CDR1 SGHRS and CDR2 YFSETQ. CDR3 length: 15 residues. V lost 0 bases, J lost 6 bases, and 15 bases lay in between. Here the CDR3 reads CASSLGVRGTPEAFF. CDR3 DNA: TGCGCCAGCAGCTTGGGGGTGCGGGGAACACCTGAAGCTTTCTTT.

In its sample, this clone was seen a few times. The gene calls are TRBV5-1 and TRBJ1-3, with D possibly matching TRBD1 (5 bases). Germline CDR1 is SGHRS and CDR2 is YFSETQ. The germline V and J ends were trimmed by 6 bases and 0 bases, with 10 bases remaining between them. The CDR3 runs to 14 residues. The chain's CDR3 is CASTDTSSGNTIYF. CDR3 DNA sequence: TGCGCCAGCACGGACACGAGCTCTGGAAACACCATATATTTT. Supplemented by reference TRBV5-1 and TRBJ1-3, the full variable domain reads KAGVTQTPRYLIKTRGQQVTLSCSPISGHRSVSWYQQTPGQGLQFLFEYFSETQRNKGNFPGRFSGRQFSNSRSEMNVSTLELGDSALYLCASTDTSSGNTIYFGEGSWLTVV.